The 10 T cell receptor beta chains in this list originate from one sample, sequenced in a study of T cell repertoires in aging, cancer and after chemotherapy. The template was genomic DNA from peripheral blood, not RNA. Rearranged V-D-J TRB sequences were amplified with a mixed TRB-A/B primer pool. TCRdb used MiXCR to reprocess the multiplex PCR reads, holding one entry per CDR3 protein. The repertoire includes roughly 2,100 distinct CDR3 sequences, 20% to 25% of them detected once, and 20% to 25% sits in the top ten. Sample: blood. The origin of the receptors is a human donor with a solid tumor.

This clonotype is judged medium-sized. V gene TRBV20-1 combines with J gene TRBJ1-2, with a weak D call TRBD1 (5 bases). CDR1 and CDR2 from the germline V gene are DFQATT and SNEGSKA (reference sequence). The V and J ends lost 5 bases and 5 bases respectively, with 15 bases between them. The CDR3 extends over 13 amino acids. The CDR3 reads CSAPLTETYGYTF. As DNA, the CDR3 is TGCAGTGCTCCCCTGACAGAAACATATGGCTACACCTTC.

The chain has TRBV9 and TRBJ2-3; unclear D gene. V was clipped by 0 bases and J by 4 bases, with 3 bases between them. Germline V lookup: CDR1 SGDLS, CDR2 YYNGEE. This CDR3 is built from 12 residues. CDR3 amino acids: CASSVDPDTQYF. The CDR3 DNA reads as TGTGCCAGCAGCGTAGACCCAGATACGCAGTATTTT.

This clonotype occurred a few times. V and J are TRBV5-6 and TRBJ1-5; no reliable D call. The CDR3 spans 13 residues. CDR1 is SGHDT, CDR2 YYEEEE, per germline. The V and J ends lost 2 bases and 3 bases respectively, with 6 bases between them. The CDR3 DNA sequence: TGTGCCAGCAGCTTTCGTCCCAATCAGCCCCAGCATTTT. Its translation is CASSFRPNQPQHF.

This clonotype is termed medium-sized. The chain recombines TRBV20-1 with TRBJ2-1; D may correspond to TRBD1 or TRBD2 (5 bases each). Trimming removed 3 bases at V and 2 bases at J, with 11 bases between. Germline CDR1 reads DFQATT; CDR2 reads SNEGSKA (reference sequence). The CDR3 contains 14 residues. Here the CDR3 DNA reads TGCAGTGCTAGTATGGGGGTAACCTACAATGAGCAGTTCTTC. Residues: CSASMGVTYNEQFF.

This clonotype is judged medium-sized. This chain uses TRBV7-6 with TRBJ2-2; tentative D call: TRBD2 (6 bases). V was clipped by 5 bases and J by 7 bases, with 14 bases between them. This CDR3 has 14 amino acids. Per the germline V gene, CDR1 is SGHVS and CDR2 is FNYEAQ. The CDR3: CASSTTTGVGELFF. DNA for the CDR3: TGTGCCAGCAGCACAACTACGGGGGTCGGGGAGCTGTTTTTT.

The chain carries TRBV5-1 and TRBJ2-7; tentative D call: TRBD1 (6 bases). CDR3 length: 13 amino acids. Deletions cut 0 bases from V and 5 bases from J, with 9 bases between. CDR1 and CDR2 (germline): SGHRS, YFSETQ. The CDR3 loop is CASSLGQGHEQYF. CDR3 bases: TGCGCCAGCAGCTTGGGGCAGGGGCACGAGCAGTACTTC.

This clonotype turned up a few times. This chain connects TRBV14 to TRBJ2-1; D might be TRBD2 (5 bases). Germline V gene sequence: CDR1 SGHDN, CDR2 FVKESK. Trimming left V 4 bases short and J 6 bases short, with 7 bases between. This CDR3 is built from 12 residues. CDR3 region: CASSLTSNEQFF. DNA for the CDR3: TGTGCCAGCAGCCTAACTAGCAATGAGCAGTTCTTC.

By share, this clonotype ranks as medium-sized (0.01 to 0.1%). The J gene is TRBJ2-5, the V gene TRBV7-6, with D maybe TRBD2 (6 bases). The CDR3 spans 14 residues. Germline V gives CDR1 SGHVS, CDR2 FNYEAQ. Trimming took 0 bases from V and 5 from J, leaving 10 bases between them. For the CDR3, the DNA is TGTGCCAGCAGCTTAGCACGGGGGATGGAGACCCAGTACTTC. Protein: CASSLARGMETQYF.

Within the sample, this clonotype is medium-sized. The chain uses TRBV6-5 and TRBJ1-1, with 10 bases fitting TRBD1. V shed 2 bases and J 1 base; nucleotides not matched to a gene: 13. Germline CDR1 reads MNHEY; CDR2 reads SVGAGI. CDR3 length equals 19 residues. The CDR3 DNA is TGTGCCAGCAGTTACAGATTGGGACAGGGGACTTACTCGAACACTGAAGCTTTCTTT. It encodes CASSYRLGQGTYSNTEAFF.

V gene TRBV9 combines with J gene TRBJ2-5; 7 bases fit TRBD2. The CDR3 runs to 15 residues. Germline V gene sequence: CDR1 SGDLS, CDR2 YYNGEE. The V gene end was trimmed by 0 bases and the J gene end by 5 bases; junction bases not matched to a gene: 7. As DNA, the CDR3 is TGTGCCAGCAGCGTAGGGCGGGAGCGGGCGGAGACCCAGTACTTC. It codes for CASSVGRERAETQYF.